The 17 T cell receptor beta chains below all came from one sample that was sequenced in a study of tissue T cells after allogeneic stem cell transplantation (dated by TCRdb to 2021 to 2024). Libraries were prepared through the immunoSEQ multiplex PCR assay. TCRdb stores this immuneACCESS table with in-frame sequences only. Part of the clones is absent; in the studies checked, under half of the shortfall reflects unresolved V genes, and no reason is known for the rest. The sample table records about 6,800 clones; 56% of these occur just once. More than 20% of the sample comes from the top ten. The time point tag for this specimen amounts to: human tissue collected at research (rapid) autopsy. The input for sequencing was duodenum tissue, taken at autopsy. All receptors come from a female donor at least 60 years old with lung cancer.

V usage is TRBV7-2 and J usage is TRBJ2-5, with a tentative D call TRBD2 (5 bases). This CDR3 is built from 16 residues. Germline assignment: CDR1 SGHTA and CDR2 FQGNSA. With 3 bases removed from V and 1 base from J, the gap between germline ends came to 15 bases. CDR3 loop: CASSLVIGSFQETQYF. The CDR3 coding sequence is TGTGCCAGCAGCTTGGTTATAGGGAGCTTCCAAGAGACCCAGTACTTC. The full variable domain, its missing parts supplied by reference TRBV7-2 and TRBJ2-5, is GAGVSQSPSNKVTEKGKDVELRCDPISGHTALYWYRQSLGQGLEFLIYFQGNSAPDKSGLPSDRFSAERTGGSVSTLTIQRTQQEDSAVYLCASSLVIGSFQETQYFGPGTRLLVL.

V usage is TRBV30 and J usage is TRBJ2-7, with 9 bases matching TRBD2. Germline CDR1 reads GTSNPN; CDR2 reads SVGIG (reference sequence). CDR3 length: 16 amino acids. Unmatched junction bases numbered 9, after V lost 0 bases and J lost 3 bases. The CDR3 bases are TGTGCCTGGAGTGTACGAAGTGGCGGGAGGGGCTACGAGCAGTACTTC. Residues: CAWSVRSGGRGYEQYF.

As to this clone: Relative to the germline gene, one junction end is altered; a read error may explain this. The chain joins TRBV29-1 to TRBJ1-2; the D gene is possibly TRBD1 (6 bases). Per the germline V gene, CDR1 is SQVTM and CDR2 is ANQGSEA. CDR3 length equals 15 residues. As DNA, the CDR3 is TGCTGCGTTGTGGGGGCGGGGCGCCTCTTCTATGGCTACACCTTC. Translation: CCVVGAGRLFYGYTF.

This clone was counted between two and nine times. This sample includes further DNA sequences coding for the same CDR3. The chain recombines TRBV11-3 with TRBJ2-7, with D maybe TRBD1 (6 bases). This CDR3 contains 15 residues. Trimming stripped 6 bases from V and 4 bases from J, with 19 bases between. Germline loops: CDR1 SGHNT, CDR2 YENEEA. The CDR3, as DNA: TGTGCCAGCAGTCCTCACCGGGACACCTTTTACGAGCAGTACTTC. Protein sequence: CASSPHRDTFYEQYF.

The chain uses TRBV6-1 and TRBJ1-1; D gene ambiguous. Germline CDR1 reads MNHNS; CDR2 reads SASEGT. This CDR3 has 16 residues. Trimming pared 4 bases from V and 2 bases from J, leaving 17 bases between. The CDR3 DNA sequence: TGTGCCAGCAGTGGAGGGCTGGGTAAGAAAAACACTGAAGCTTTCTTT. Protein: CASSGGLGKKNTEAFF.

By share, this clone counts as medium-sized (0.01 to 0.1%). The V and J genes are TRBV5-1 and TRBJ2-5; 9 nucleotides match TRBD2. Unmatched junction bases numbered 14, after V lost 6 bases and J lost 5 bases. Germline V gives CDR1 SGHRS, CDR2 YFSETQ. The CDR3 sequence is 16 residues long. CDR3 region: CASKASGILVKETQYF. CDR3 sequence (DNA): TGCGCCAGCAAGGCTAGCGGGATATTGGTCAAGGAGACCCAGTACTTC.

The chain is built from TRBV4-3 and TRBJ2-7; D is tentatively TRBD1 or TRBD2 (5 bases each). Per germline, CDR1 LGHNA and CDR2 YSLEER. This CDR3 region has 15 residues. V lost 4 bases to trimming and J lost 2 bases, with 15 bases between them. CDR3 DNA sequence: TGCGCCAGCAGCCGAGTCCGGGACGGAGCCTACGAGCAGTACTTC. Protein product: CASSRVRDGAYEQYF.

A few counts support this clone. The chain links TRBV4-3 to TRBJ1-2; D is unresolved. Trimming cost V 0 bases and J 6 bases, with 17 bases left between them. CDR3 size: 16 residues. Germline V CDR1 and CDR2: LGHNA, YSLEER. The CDR3 coding sequence is TGCGCCAGCAGCCAAGAAAGCCCGTTAGGGTCGAATGGCTACACCTTC. Its protein is CASSQESPLGSNGYTF.

The chain couples TRBV6-2 or TRBV6-3 to TRBJ1-5, with D perhaps TRBD1 (6 bases). The CDR3 extends over 14 amino acids. Germline values: CDR1 MNHEY, CDR2 SVGEGT. V gave up 6 bases and J gave up 1 base, with 10 bases separating them. The CDR3 nucleotides are TGTGCCAGCAGCATACAGGGAAGCAATCAGCCCCAGCATTTT. As protein: CASSIQGSNQPQHF.

The chain recombines TRBV19 with TRBJ1-6, with D maybe TRBD1 (5 bases). The CDR3 runs to 15 residues. V was shortened by 3 bases and J by 9 bases, with 15 bases between the two germline ends. The germline V gene has CDR1 LNHDA and CDR2 SQIVND (reference sequence). CDR3 coding DNA: TGTGCCAGTAGTATGGGGCGGGGAGAAGGTTCACCCCTCCACTTT. Translated, it gives CASSMGRGEGSPLHF.

Concerning this clone: A read error may produce the germline difference seen at one junction end. This rearrangement joins TRBV11-2 to TRBJ1-2; D might be TRBD1 (5 bases). Germline-derived CDR1 and CDR2 are SGHAT and FQNNGV. CDR3 length: 12 amino acids. Here the CDR3 DNA reads TGTGCCAGCAGCCTAGACAGTATTCAGCTCACATTC. Translation: CASSLDSIQLTF.

This clone came up once. The chain's CDR3 is CASSQARQGLAGNTIYF. CDR3 DNA: TGCGCCAGCAGCCAAGCGCGACAGGGGCTTGCTGGAAACACCATATATTTT. The V and J genes are TRBV4-3 and TRBJ1-3; TRBD1 matches 8 bases. Trimming removed 1 base from V and 2 bases from J; junction bases left unmatched: 7. The germline V gene encodes CDR1 LGHNA and CDR2 YSLEER. The CDR3 extends over 17 amino acids.

Remarks on this clone: This may come from a read error, since a much larger clone is one base off. The chain recombines TRBV5-1 with TRBJ1-2; D ambiguous. Germline CDR1 reads SGHRS; CDR2 reads YFSETQ. Between the trimmed V and J ends, which lost 0 bases and 1 base, there was a span of 4 bases. There are 13 residues in the CDR3. CDR3 in amino acids: CASSLALNYGYTF. In DNA form, the CDR3 reads TGCGCCAGCAGCTTGGCCCTTAACTATGGCTACACCTTC.

The rearrangement uses TRBV24-1 and TRBJ2-7; a possible D gene is TRBD2 (5 bases). V lost 8 bases to trimming and J lost 0 bases, with 13 bases between them. CDR1 and CDR2 from the germline V gene are KGHDR and SFDVKD. This CDR3 is 14 amino acids long. The CDR3 DNA follows: TGTGCCACCAATGAGGGCAGAGGCTCCTACGAGCAGTACTTC. It translates to CATNEGRGSYEQYF.

The rearrangement links TRBV7-2 to TRBJ2-1; D is uncertain. This CDR3 is 15 amino acids long. Trimming removed 2 bases at V and 6 bases at J, with 14 bases between. From germline, CDR1 is SGHTA and CDR2 FQGNSA. The CDR3 DNA sequence: TGTGCCAGCAGCTTACTACGGCAGACCTCCAATGAGCAGTTCTTC. Translation: CASSLLRQTSNEQFF.

The J gene is TRBJ2-1, the V gene TRBV7-3; a possible D gene is TRBD1 (5 bases). Germline-derived CDR1 and CDR2 are SGHTA and FQGTGA. The CDR3 has 14 amino acids. V lost 2 bases and J lost 6, with 11 bases in between. In DNA, the CDR3 is TGTGCCAGCAGCTTAGATGGCAGGGCCAATGAGCAGTTCTTC. This sequence encodes CASSLDGRANEQFF.

This clone was seen a single time. The genes are TRBV12-3 or TRBV12-4 and TRBJ1-5; D is unclear. The CDR3 has 13 residues. V shed 3 bases and J shed 6 bases, with 9 bases lying between them. CDR3 DNA sequence: TGTGCCAGCAGTTTGAATGAGGGTCAGCCCCAGCATTTT. Residues: CASSLNEGQPQHF.